The 24 T cell receptor beta chains below all came from one sample that was sequenced in a study of early T cells in non-severe SARS-CoV-2 infection (dated by TCRdb to the early 2020s). Library creation used 5' RACE. Data came from a NextSeq 500. The public reads were reprocessed in TCRdb via fastp at Q25 and MiXCR, keeping in-frame beta chains. Duplicate CDR3 protein sequences are folded into a single record with the most common DNA and genes. In all, the sample holds approximately 77,000 distinct CDR3 sequences, and approximately 12% of those were seen once. Clones ranked in the top ten supply roughly 3.1% of the sample. Sample: whole blood. These receptor sequences come from an adult who was a healthcare worker with PCR-confirmed SARS-CoV-2 infection or an uninfected control (not recorded which).

The chain employs TRBV5-1 and TRBJ2-3; the match to TRBD2 covers 8 bases. The CDR3 consists of 16 residues. Germline CDR1 reads SGHRS; CDR2 reads YFSETQ. V gave up 0 bases and J gave up 6 bases; unmatched junction bases: 9. This chain's CDR3 is CASSLARTSWKDTQYF. For the CDR3, the DNA is TGCGCCAGCAGCTTGGCCCGGACTAGCTGGAAGGATACGCAGTATTTT.

Ten or more counts support this clonotype. The chain has TRBV7-9 and TRBJ1-1; a possible D gene is TRBD1 (6 bases). CDR3 length: 14 residues. The V gene lost 1 base and the J gene lost 5 bases, with 11 bases spanning the gap. CDR1 is SEHNR and CDR2 is FQNEAQ in the germline V gene (reference sequence). The CDR3, as DNA: TGTGCCAGCAGCTTAGAAGGGGGTGGTACTGAAGCTTTCTTT. This encodes CASSLEGGGTEAFF.

This clonotype was counted at least ten times. V and J are TRBV19 and TRBJ1-5; no clear D gene. Germline CDR1 reads LNHDA; CDR2 reads SQIVND (reference sequence). This CDR3 region has 15 residues. V lost 3 bases to trimming and J lost 3 bases, with 12 bases between them. CDR3 region: CASSIRFTLNQPQHF. DNA for the CDR3: TGTGCCAGTAGTATCAGGTTTACTCTCAATCAGCCCCAGCATTTT.

The chain combines TRBV29-1 with TRBJ2-5; perhaps TRBD2 as D (5 bases). Trimming removed 4 bases at V and 5 bases at J, with 8 bases between. The germline gives CDR1 SQVTM, CDR2 ANQGSEA. The CDR3 is 11 amino acids. DNA for the CDR3: TGCAGCGTTGTTCCGGGGGAGACCCAGTACTTC. Protein sequence: CSVVPGETQYF.

V gene TRBV9 combines with J gene TRBJ2-3, with a possible D match to TRBD1 (6 bases). CDR3 size: 15 residues. Germline V gives CDR1 SGDLS, CDR2 YYNGEE. Trimming stripped 0 bases from V and 5 bases from J, with 13 bases between. CDR3 nucleotides: TGTGCCAGCAGCGTAGGTCAACAGGGAGTAGATACGCAGTATTTT. As protein: CASSVGQQGVDTQYF.

This clonotype was counted a few times. The rearrangement uses TRBV30 and TRBJ2-1, with a possible D match to TRBD2 (6 bases). The CDR3 is 14 residues long. Germline V gene sequence: CDR1 GTSNPN, CDR2 SVGIG (reference sequence). V was cut by 1 base and J by 6 bases, with 13 bases left in between. In DNA, the CDR3 is TGTGCCTGGAGTGGGGGACTCAGCGTCAATGAGCAGTTCTTC. Translation gives CAWSGGLSVNEQFF. Full variable domain (remainder filled in from reference TRBV30 and TRBJ2-1): SQTIHQWPATLVQPVGSPLSLECTVEGTSNPNLYWYRQAAGRGLQLLFYSVGIGQISSEVPQNLSASRPQDRQFILSSKKLLLSDSGFYLCAWSGGLSVNEQFFGPGTRLTVL.

This clonotype was observed many times. J is TRBJ2-3 and V is TRBV7-2, with D unresolved. Per the germline V gene, CDR1 is SGHTA and CDR2 is FQGNSA. The V end was cut by 4 bases, the J end by 2 bases, with 13 bases between. The CDR3 runs 15 residues. CDR3: CASSSRWLNTDTQYF. The CDR3 DNA reads as TGTGCCAGCAGCTCCCGCTGGCTAAACACAGATACGCAGTATTTT.

This clonotype was observed a handful of times. V gene TRBV29-1 combines with J gene TRBJ2-1, with a possible D match to TRBD1 (6 bases). In germline, CDR1 is SQVTM, CDR2 ANQGSEA. The CDR3 runs to 11 residues. V was cut by 5 bases and J by 13 bases, with 15 bases left in between. The CDR3 region has the DNA TGCAGCGTTAACAGGGCAAAGGTCCAGTTCTTC. Translating gives CSVNRAKVQFF.

J is TRBJ2-3 and V is TRBV18, with D possibly matching TRBD2 (5 bases). The V and J ends lost 3 bases and 5 bases respectively, with 12 bases between them. Germline lookup yields CDR1 KGHSH and CDR2 LQKENI. The CDR3 is 14 amino acids. The CDR3 region is CASSPTGKGDTQYF. CDR3 in DNA: TGTGCCAGCTCACCGACGGGAAAGGGAGATACGCAGTATTTT.

The chain recombines TRBV7-9 with TRBJ2-7; D not resolved. Germline V gives CDR1 SEHNR, CDR2 FQNEAQ (reference sequence). Trimming took 8 bases from V and 0 from J, leaving 17 bases between them. This CDR3 is built from 15 residues. The CDR3: CASGLGQPSSYEQYF. CDR3 coding DNA: TGTGCCAGCGGGCTAGGTCAGCCGTCCTCCTACGAGCAGTACTTC.

V and J are TRBV7-2 and TRBJ2-1; perhaps TRBD2 as D (6 bases). The germline V gene has CDR1 SGHTA and CDR2 FQGNSA. This CDR3 is built from 13 residues. V was pared by 5 bases and J by 8 bases, with 13 bases between. The CDR3 DNA reads TGTGCCAGCAGCCGCAATAGGAGGGATGAGCAGTTCTTC. Residues: CASSRNRRDEQFF.

In this sample, this clonotype turned up many times. As DNA, the CDR3 is TGTGCCAGCACCCCGCGGGACAGGGCCTACGAGCAGTACTTC. Translation gives CASTPRDRAYEQYF. V is TRBV6-6 and J is TRBJ2-7; 9 nucleotides align to TRBD1. Germline-derived CDR1 and CDR2 are MNHNY and SVGAGI (reference sequence). The CDR3 has 14 amino acids. Losses at the gene ends were 7 bases for V and 2 bases for J; bases not matched to a gene: 6.

The chain combines TRBV4-2 with TRBJ2-1; 9 nucleotides match TRBD2. CDR1 is LGHNA, CDR2 YNFKEQ, per germline. This CDR3 is 16 amino acids long. J was trimmed by 10 bases and V by 0 bases; bases with no gene match: 10. The CDR3 loop is CASSQDSVAGAIEQFF. The CDR3 DNA follows: TGTGCCAGCAGCCAAGATTCGGTAGCGGGAGCAATAGAGCAGTTCTTC.

There are many counts of this clonotype. The chain is built from TRBV5-4 and TRBJ1-3, with no clear D. The CDR3 loop spans 13 amino acids. Trimming removed 0 bases at V and 6 bases at J, with 7 bases between. Germline values: CDR1 SGHNT, CDR2 YYREEE (reference sequence). The CDR3 coding sequence is TGTGCCAGCAGCTTGGATTGGGAAAACACCATATATTTT. Amino acids: CASSLDWENTIYF.

This clonotype was observed a few times. This sequence joins TRBV15 and TRBJ2-2, with 9 bases aligning to TRBD2. The junction had 4 bases not matched to a gene; V was cut back by 5 bases and J by 3 bases. The CDR3 is made up of 15 amino acids. Looked up from germline, CDR1 is LNHNV and CDR2 is YYDKDF (reference sequence). The CDR3: CATSGLAGHTGELFF. The CDR3 DNA reads as TGTGCCACCAGCGGTCTAGCGGGACACACCGGGGAGCTGTTTTTT. Full variable domain (rest looked up from reference TRBV15 and TRBJ2-2): DAMVIQNPRYQVTQFGKPVTLSCSQTLNHNVMYWYQQKSSQAPKLLFHYYDKDFNNEADTPDNFQSRRPNTSFCFLDIRSPGLGDTAMYLCATSGLAGHTGELFFGEGSRLTVL.

This clonotype showed up many times. The gene calls are TRBV18 and TRBJ1-5; weak D call: TRBD1 (5 bases). This CDR3 is built from 15 residues. The V and J ends lost 3 bases and 7 bases respectively, with 16 bases between them. Germline values: CDR1 KGHSH, CDR2 LQKENI. The CDR3 coding sequence is TGTGCCAGCTCACCCCGAATAGGGACTGACCAGCCCCAGCATTTT. Translating it yields CASSPRIGTDQPQHF. The variable domain in full, completed from reference TRBV18 and TRBJ1-5, reads NAGVMQNPRHLVRRRGQEARLRCSPMKGHSHVYWYRQLPEEGLKFMVYLQKENIIDESGMPKERFSAEFPKEGPSILRIQQVVRGDSAAYFCASSPRIGTDQPQHFGDGTRLSIL.

This clonotype was counted only a few times. The CDR3: CASSQNRWGEQFF. The CDR3 coding sequence is TGTGCCAGCAGCCAGAACAGATGGGGTGAGCAGTTCTTC. The chain couples TRBV12-3 or TRBV12-4 to TRBJ2-1; unclear D gene. Trimming left V 6 bases short and J 9 bases short, with 15 bases between. The CDR3 is 13 residues long.

This clonotype was detected a few times. The V gene is TRBV7-2, the J gene TRBJ2-2; D is unresolved. This CDR3 is 12 amino acids long. Germline V gene data show CDR1 as SGHTA and CDR2 as FQGNSA. V shed 3 bases and J shed 8 bases, with 7 bases lying between them. The CDR3 is CASSFFRGELFF. As DNA, the CDR3 is TGTGCCAGCAGCTTTTTTAGGGGGGAGCTGTTTTTT.

This clonotype was seen only a few times. The rearrangement joins TRBV25-1 to TRBJ2-5; 12 nucleotides match TRBD2. Germline V CDR1 and CDR2: MGHDK, SYGVNS. The length of the CDR3 is 16 residues. J was trimmed by 3 bases and V by 5 bases; bases with no gene match: 7. Written as DNA, the CDR3 is TGTGCCAGCAGTATCCCCGGACTAGCGGGAAAAGAGACCCAGTACTTC. This codes for CASSIPGLAGKETQYF.

This clonotype was recorded at least ten times. The rearrangement links TRBV6-1 to TRBJ2-7; D might be TRBD2 (6 bases). The germline gives CDR1 MNHNS, CDR2 SASEGT. This CDR3 comprises 16 residues. V was clipped by 6 bases and J by 6 bases, with 24 bases between them. The CDR3 DNA reads TGTGCCAGCAGCGCCGGGGGTTCCTTCCTAACCGGCGAGCAGTACTTC. This translates into CASSAGGSFLTGEQYF.

In its sample, this clonotype was seen a few times. The V and J genes are TRBV15 and TRBJ2-1; D possibly corresponds to TRBD2 (6 bases). Trimming shortened V by 0 bases and J by 1 base, and 10 bases separated the two germline ends. Germline CDR1 is LNHNV and CDR2 is YYDKDF (reference sequence). The CDR3 consists of 16 residues. The CDR3: CATSRDGSMSYNEQFF. In DNA, the CDR3 is TGTGCCACCAGCAGAGACGGGAGCATGTCCTACAATGAGCAGTTCTTC.

The CDR3 DNA follows: TGTGCCACGGATACAGCTTACGAGCAGTACTTC. As protein: CATDTAYEQYF. V is TRBV28 and J is TRBJ2-7; D gene uncertain. The V end lost 10 bases, the J end lost 4 bases, and 11 bases lay between the germline ends. The length of the CDR3 is 11 residues. CDR1 is MDHEN and CDR2 is SYDVKM in the germline V gene.

This clonotype was seen a handful of times. The rearrangement uses TRBV20-1 and TRBJ2-5; the match to TRBD2 covers 8 bases. CDR3 size: 15 residues. Germline values: CDR1 DFQATT, CDR2 SNEGSKA (reference sequence). The CDR3 sequence: CSSSAIAGSQETQYF. The CDR3 region has the DNA TGCAGCTCCTCCGCAATAGCGGGATCCCAAGAGACCCAGTACTTC.

There are a few counts of this clonotype. The V gene is TRBV28, the J gene TRBJ1-3, with D possibly TRBD1 on 5 matching bases. CDR3 length: 14 residues. Trimming cost V 3 bases and J 8 bases, with 14 bases left between them. Per germline, CDR1 MDHEN and CDR2 SYDVKM. CDR3 sequence (DNA): TGTGCCAGCAGTTTCCGGGAGGGGAGGTACACCATATATTTT. Protein: CASSFREGRYTIYF.